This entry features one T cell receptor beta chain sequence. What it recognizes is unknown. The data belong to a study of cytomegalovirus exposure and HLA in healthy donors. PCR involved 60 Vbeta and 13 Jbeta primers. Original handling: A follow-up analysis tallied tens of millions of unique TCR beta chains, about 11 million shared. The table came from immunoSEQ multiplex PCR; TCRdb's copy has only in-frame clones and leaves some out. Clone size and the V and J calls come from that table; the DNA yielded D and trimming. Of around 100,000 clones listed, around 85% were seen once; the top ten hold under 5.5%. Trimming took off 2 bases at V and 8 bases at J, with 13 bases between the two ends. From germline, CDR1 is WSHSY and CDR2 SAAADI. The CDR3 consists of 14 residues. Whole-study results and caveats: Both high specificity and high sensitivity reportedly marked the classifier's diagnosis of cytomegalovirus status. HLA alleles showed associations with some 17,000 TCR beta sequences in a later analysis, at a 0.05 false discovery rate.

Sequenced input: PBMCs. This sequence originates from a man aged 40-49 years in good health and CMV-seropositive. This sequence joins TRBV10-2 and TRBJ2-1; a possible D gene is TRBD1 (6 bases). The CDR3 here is CASSENRVLDEQFF. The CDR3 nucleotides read TGCGCCAGCAGTGAGAACAGGGTTTTGGATGAGCAGTTCTTC.